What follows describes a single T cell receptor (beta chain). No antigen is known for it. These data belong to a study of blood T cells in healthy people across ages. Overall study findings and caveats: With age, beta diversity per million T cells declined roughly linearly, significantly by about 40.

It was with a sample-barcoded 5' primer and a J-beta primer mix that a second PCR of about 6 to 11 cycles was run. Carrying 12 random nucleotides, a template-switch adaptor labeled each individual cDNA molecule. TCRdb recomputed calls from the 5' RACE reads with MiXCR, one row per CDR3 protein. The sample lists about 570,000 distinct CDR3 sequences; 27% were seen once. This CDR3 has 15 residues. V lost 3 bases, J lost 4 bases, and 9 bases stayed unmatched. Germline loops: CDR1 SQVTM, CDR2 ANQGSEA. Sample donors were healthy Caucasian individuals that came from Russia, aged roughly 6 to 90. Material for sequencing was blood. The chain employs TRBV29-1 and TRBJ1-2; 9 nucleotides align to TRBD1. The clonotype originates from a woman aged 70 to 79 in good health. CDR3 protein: CSVDKDRGPSYGYTF. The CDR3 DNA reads TGCAGCGTTGACAAGGACAGGGGACCTAGCTATGGCTACACCTTC.